The source of this T cell receptor (beta chain) is a study of cytomegalovirus exposure and HLA in healthy donors. Overall study results and limits: The investigators catalogued 160 or so TCR beta chains as cytomegalovirus-associated.

Germline assignment: CDR1 SGHRS and CDR2 YFSETQ. The CDR3 has 13 residues. V was trimmed by 2 bases and J by 5 bases, leaving 8 bases between them. This clone turned up a few times. The antigen remains unidentified. The PCR contained 60 Vbeta and 13 Jbeta primers. The repertoire was sequenced with immunoSEQ multiplex PCR; TCRdb's copy has only in-frame clones and lacks some. This table has some 96,000 clones, 60% to 75% appearing once. Sequencing was done on a sample of PBMCs. The clonotype originates from a man aged 55 to 70 in good health and CMV-seronegative. The chain joins TRBV5-1 to TRBJ1-5; D is undetermined. The chain's CDR3 is CASSFFPDQPQHF. The CDR3 nucleotides are TGCGCCAGCAGCTTTTTCCCCGATCAGCCCCAGCATTTT.